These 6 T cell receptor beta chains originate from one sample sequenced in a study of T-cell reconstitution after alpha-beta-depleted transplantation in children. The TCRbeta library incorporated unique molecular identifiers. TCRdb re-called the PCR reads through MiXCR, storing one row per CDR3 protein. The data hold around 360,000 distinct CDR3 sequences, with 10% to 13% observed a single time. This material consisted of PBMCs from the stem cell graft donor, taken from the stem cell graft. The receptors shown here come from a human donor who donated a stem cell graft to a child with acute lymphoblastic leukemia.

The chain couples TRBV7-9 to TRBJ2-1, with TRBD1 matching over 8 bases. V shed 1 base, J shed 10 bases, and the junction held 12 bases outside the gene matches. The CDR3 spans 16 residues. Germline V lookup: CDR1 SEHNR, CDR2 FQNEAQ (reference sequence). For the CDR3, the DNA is TGTGCCAGCAGCTTAGGCCCTTTTGGACAGGGCGACGAGCAGTTCTTC. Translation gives CASSLGPFGQGDEQFF.

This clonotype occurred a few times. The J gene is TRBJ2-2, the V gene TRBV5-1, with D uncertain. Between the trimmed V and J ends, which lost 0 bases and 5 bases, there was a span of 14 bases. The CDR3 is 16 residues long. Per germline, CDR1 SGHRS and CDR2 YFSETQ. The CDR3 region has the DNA TGCGCCAGCAGCTTGGGCACCCGGGCCAAAACCGGGGAGCTGTTTTTT. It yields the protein CASSLGTRAKTGELFF.

CDR3 region: CASSLSGYRHQETQYF. In nucleotides, the CDR3 is TGTGCCAGCAGTTTGTCGGGGTACCGTCATCAAGAGACCCAGTACTTC. V and J are TRBV12-3 or TRBV12-4 and TRBJ2-5; D possibly corresponds to TRBD2 (5 bases). The CDR3 totals 16 residues. V gave up 3 bases and J gave up 2 bases, with 16 bases separating them.

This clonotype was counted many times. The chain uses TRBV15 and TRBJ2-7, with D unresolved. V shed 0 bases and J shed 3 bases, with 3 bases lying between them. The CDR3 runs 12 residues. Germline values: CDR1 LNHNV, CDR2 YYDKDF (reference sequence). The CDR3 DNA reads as TGTGCCACCAGCAGAGAAGGCTACGAGCAGTACTTC. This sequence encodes CATSREGYEQYF.

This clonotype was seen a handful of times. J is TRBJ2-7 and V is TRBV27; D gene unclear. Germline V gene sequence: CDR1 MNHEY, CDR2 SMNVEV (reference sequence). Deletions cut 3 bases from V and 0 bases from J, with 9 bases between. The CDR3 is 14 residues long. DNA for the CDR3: TGTGCCAGCAGTTTTGAGTCTAGCTCCTACGAGCAGTACTTC. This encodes CASSFESSSYEQYF.

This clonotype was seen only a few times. In DNA form, the CDR3 reads TGTGCCAGCAGACCTACCGGGCTCCAAGAGACCCAGTACTTC. Protein product: CASRPTGLQETQYF. The gene calls are TRBV7-9 and TRBJ2-5, with D hard to call. Germline values: CDR1 SEHNR, CDR2 FQNEAQ (reference sequence). V was pared by 6 bases and J by 1 base, with 12 bases between. This CDR3 has 14 residues.